These T cell receptor beta chains were read from a single sample in a study of cytotoxic CD8 clonotypes in ibrutinib-treated CLL. Profiled with immunoSEQ multiplex PCR; TCRdb holds only in-frame clones, not every one. The sample shows approximately 320,000 clones, 67% of them seen only once. The source was PBMCs, collected after 36 months of ibrutinib treatment. These TCRs come from a human donor with chronic lymphocytic leukemia. The CDR3 runs from the conserved cysteine through the conserved F or W. The D gene is left open where the match is weak. Size values are once, few and many counts, or a class for expanded clones, and some rows have none.

j_call clone_size d_call v_call cdr3_aa cdr3_nt
TRBJ1-2 few NA TRBV30 CAWSVREGYTF TGTGCCTGGAGTGTACGAGAAGGCTACACCTTC
TRBJ2-1 NA NA TRBV7-2 CASSLGGGWNEQFF TGTGCCAGCAGCTTAGGAGGTGGGTGGAATGAGCAGTTCTTC
TRBJ2-7 once TRBD2 TRBV5-1 CASSPSPPSGASYEQYF TGCGCCAGCAGCCCCTCCCCGCCTAGCGGAGCCTCCTACGAGCAGTACTTC
TRBJ2-4 NA TRBD1 TRBV28 CASSPPGQKNIQYF TGTGCCAGCAGCCCTCCGGGACAGAAAAACATTCAGTACTTC
TRBJ2-6 NA TRBD1 TRBV19 CASSIQGTGISGANVLTF TGTGCCAGTAGTATCCAAGGGACAGGGATCTCTGGGGCCAACGTCCTGACTTTC
TRBJ1-2 NA TRBD1 TRBV7-3 CASSFDRGDYGYTF TGTGCCAGCAGCTTCGACAGGGGGGACTATGGCTACACCTTC
TRBJ1-5 few NA TRBV15 CATSRVRSSTNNQPQHF TGTGCCACCAGCAGAGTCCGGTCCAGTACAAATAATCAGCCCCAGCATTTT
TRBJ2-2 NA TRBD1 TRBV4-1 CASSHGDRGRAGELFF TGCGCCAGCAGCCACGGGGACAGGGGACGGGCCGGGGAGCTGTTTTTT
TRBJ1-2 NA NA TRBV11-2 CASSPQTGSGYTF TGTGCCAGCAGTCCCCAAACAGGGAGTGGCTACACCTTC
TRBJ2-3 NA TRBD2 TRBV5-1 CASSSRVLAAGLADTQYF TGCGCCAGCAGCTCGCGGGTCCTAGCGGCAGGGCTCGCAGATACGCAGTATTTT
TRBJ2-2 few NA TRBV18 CASSPVRAGELFF TGTGCCAGCTCACCAGTCCGGGCCGGGGAGCTGTTTTTT
TRBJ2-7 once TRBD1 TRBV11-2 CASSLDRDRGLHEQYF TGTGCCAGCAGCTTAGACCGGGACAGGGGGCTCCACGAGCAGTACTTC
TRBJ1-5 NA NA TRBV11-1 CASSLVEAGNQPQHF TGTGCCAGCAGCTTAGTAGAGGCCGGGAATCAGCCCCAGCATTTT
TRBJ2-7 NA NA TRBV29-1 CSVEVRGYEQYF TGCAGCGTTGAAGTAAGGGGCTACGAGCAGTACTTC
TRBJ1-5 few NA TRBV4-1 CASSQDSLGAGPYQPQHF TGCGCCAGCAGCCAAGATAGTTTAGGTGCAGGACCTTATCAGCCCCAGCATTTT
TRBJ2-6 few NA TRBV29-1 CSVPLASGANVLTF TGCAGCGTCCCCCTGGCCTCTGGGGCCAACGTCCTGACTTTC
TRBJ1-1 NA TRBD1 TRBV2 CASSYRGFNTEAFF TGTGCCAGCAGTTACAGGGGATTCAACACTGAAGCTTTCTTT
TRBJ1-2 NA NA TRBV2 CASSDGQGLYGYTF TGTGCCAGCAGTGACGGGCAGGGGCTTTATGGCTACACCTTC
TRBJ2-7 NA NA TRBV2 CASSEEGSGLSYEQYF TGTGCCAGCAGTGAAGAAGGTTCAGGGTTAAGCTACGAGCAGTACTTC
TRBJ2-7 NA NA TRBV9 CASSPAGESYEQYF TGTGCCAGCAGCCCCGCGGGTGAGAGTTACGAGCAGTACTTC
TRBJ1-1 NA NA TRBV6-1 CASSRSWNTEAFF TGTGCCAGCAGTCGCAGCTGGAACACTGAAGCTTTCTTT
TRBJ1-2 NA NA TRBV27 CASSARGYGYTF TGTGCCAGCAGTGCGAGGGGTTACGGCTACACCTTC
TRBJ2-3 NA TRBD2 TRBV4-1 CASSQDRLAGVTDTQYF TGCGCCAGCAGCCAAGATCGACTAGCGGGAGTCACAGATACGCAGTATTTT
TRBJ2-3 few NA TRBV4-3 CASSQVANQGADTQYF TGCGCCAGCAGCCAGGTTGCCAATCAGGGCGCAGATACGCAGTATTTT
TRBJ2-4 few TRBD2 TRBV4-1 CASSHPGQGGAQYF TGCGCCAGCAGCCACCCTGGGCAGGGAGGGGCTCAGTACTTC
TRBJ2-1 few TRBD2 TRBV10-1 CASSRSGGTYNEQFF TGCGCCAGCAGTCGTAGCGGGGGGACCTACAATGAGCAGTTCTTC
TRBJ2-7 NA NA TRBV5-1 CASSKASIMEDSYEQYF TGCGCCAGCAGCAAGGCCAGTATTATGGAGGACTCCTACGAGCAGTACTTC
TRBJ1-3 NA TRBD1 TRBV9 CASSVGDRRYSGNTIYF TGTGCCAGCAGCGTAGGGGACAGGCGATACTCTGGAAACACCATATATTTT
TRBJ2-1 NA TRBD2 TRBV7-3 CASSIGTSGGLRNEQFF TGTGCCAGCAGCATCGGGACTAGCGGGGGCCTAAGAAATGAGCAGTTCTTC
TRBJ1-1 NA NA TRBV19 CASSIGPGTEAFF TGTGCCAGTAGTATAGGCCCCGGGACTGAAGCTTTCTTT
TRBJ1-2 NA TRBD1 TRBV29-1 CSARTGNGYTF TGCAGCGCCCGGACAGGGAATGGCTACACCTTC
TRBJ2-3 NA NA TRBV9 CASSALGPEAQYF TGTGCCAGCAGCGCCCTAGGTCCCGAGGCGCAGTATTTT
TRBJ2-1 NA NA TRBV7-8 CASSHYPGTEQFF TGTGCCAGCAGCCACTACCCCGGGACAGAGCAGTTCTTC
TRBJ2-5 NA NA TRBV29-1 CSVEPGGGTQYF TGCAGCGTTGAACCAGGGGGGGGGACCCAGTACTTC
TRBJ2-2 NA TRBD1 TRBV2 CASSGTGSHTGELFF TGTGCCAGCAGTGGGACAGGGTCTCACACCGGGGAGCTGTTTTTT
TRBJ2-2 NA NA TRBV18 CASSPITGINTGELFF TGTGCCAGCTCACCCATTACGGGGATCAACACCGGGGAGCTGTTTTTT
TRBJ1-1 NA TRBD1 TRBV6-5 CAGDPGTGFEAFF TGTGCCGGCGATCCCGGGACAGGGTTTGAAGCTTTCTTT
TRBJ2-1 NA TRBD2 TRBV7-6 CASSSRQGTSGAAYNEQFF TGTGCCAGCAGCTCGAGACAGGGGACTAGCGGGGCCGCCTACAATGAGCAGTTCTTC
TRBJ2-1 NA NA TRBV14 CASSQAVRGEQFF TGTGCCAGCAGCCAAGCGGTGCGTGGTGAGCAGTTCTTC
TRBJ2-2 NA TRBD2 TRBV27 CASTSLAGAVGELFF TGTGCCAGCACCTCACTAGCGGGAGCCGTCGGGGAGCTGTTTTTT
TRBJ1-1 few NA TRBV5-1 CASSPTRQLNTEAFF TGCGCCAGCAGTCCGACCCGACAGTTGAACACTGAAGCTTTCTTT
TRBJ1-2 once NA TRBV5-1 CASSLGEVDGYTF TGCGCCAGCAGCTTGGGGGAGGTTGATGGCTACACCTTC
TRBJ2-7 NA TRBD2 TRBV2 CASSSIAGRYEQYF TGTGCCAGCAGTTCAATAGCGGGGCGCTACGAGCAGTACTTC
TRBJ2-3 NA NA TRBV29-1 CSVGHTDTQYF TGCAGCGTTGGGCACACAGATACGCAGTATTTT
TRBJ2-7 NA NA TRBV4-1 CASSQDAAYEQYF TGCGCCAGCAGCCAAGATGCGGCCTACGAGCAGTACTTC
TRBJ2-3 few NA TRBV29-1 CSVGQSTDTQYF TGCAGCGTTGGCCAGAGCACAGATACGCAGTATTTT
TRBJ2-1 NA TRBD2 TRBV19 CASRTSGRNNEQFF TGTGCCAGTCGGACTAGCGGGAGGAACAATGAGCAGTTCTTC
TRBJ2-5 NA TRBD2 TRBV10-2 CASSDEREVGTQYF TGCGCCAGCAGTGATGAGCGGGAGGTAGGGACCCAGTACTTC
TRBJ2-3 once NA TRBV5-1 CASSLLGSTDTQYF TGCGCCAGCAGCTTGCTGGGTAGCACAGATACGCAGTATTTT
TRBJ2-5 NA NA TRBV15 CATSSRQGLLQETQYF TGTGCCACCAGCAGTAGACAGGGACTTTTACAAGAGACCCAGTACTTC
TRBJ1-1 NA NA TRBV6-6 CASSYSVRSMNTEAFF TGTGCCAGCAGTTACTCAGTCAGGTCGATGAACACTGAAGCTTTCTTT
TRBJ2-7 NA TRBD2 TRBV2 CASRLTSGTYEQYF TGTGCCAGCAGACTGACTAGCGGGACCTACGAGCAGTACTTC
TRBJ1-3 NA TRBD1 TRBV6-1 CASREQGRDSTIYF TGTGCCAGCAGGGAACAGGGGCGAGATAGCACCATATATTTT
TRBJ2-3 NA NA TRBV18 CASSPSPTDTQYF TGTGCCAGCTCACCGTCGCCCACAGATACGCAGTATTTT
TRBJ1-6 NA NA TRBV6-1 CASSGVTSPNSPLHF TGTGCCAGCAGCGGGGTGACAAGCCCTAATTCACCCCTCCACTTT
TRBJ1-2 NA TRBD1 TRBV25-1 CASSARQGYGYTF TGTGCCAGCAGTGCCCGACAGGGCTATGGCTACACCTTC
TRBJ2-1 few NA TRBV10-3 CAIRPYGNEQFF TGTGCCATCAGACCATACGGCAATGAGCAGTTCTTC
TRBJ2-3 NA TRBD2 TRBV9 CASSVTGLAGYTDTQYF TGTGCCAGCAGCGTAACGGGACTAGCGGGTTACACAGATACGCAGTATTTT
TRBJ2-1 NA NA TRBV14 CASSHFWGAQFNEQFF TGTGCCAGCAGCCACTTTTGGGGAGCCCAGTTCAATGAGCAGTTCTTC